The clone carrying this T cell receptor beta chain has just a few counts. Its cognate antigen is unknown. Scientists ran DNA taken from cultured CD4+ T cells through the Oncomine TCR Beta short-read assay for sequencing. Researchers extracted genomic DNA from CD4+ T cells that had been cultured. From the PCR reads, TCRdb called clonotypes with MiXCR, one entry per CDR3 protein. The sample carries 8,500 to 10,000 distinct CDR3 sequences, about 21% recorded once. This sample was taken from a study of vaccination and CD4 T cells after COVID-19. Treatment reported: roughly 10-day PBMC culture with coronavirus spike peptide pools or control peptides (ViraFEST assay). The length of the CDR3 is 18 residues. Germline lookup yields CDR1 SGHVS and CDR2 FQNEAQ. Germline trimming cut 5 bases from V and 0 bases from J; bases unmatched to any gene: 10.

This chain links TRBV7-8 with TRBJ1-5; 10 bases match TRBD1. The source of this sequence is a human donor with COVID-19. Input material: cultured CD4+ T cells from blood. This chain's CDR3 is CASSPWTGGSYSNQPQHF. The CDR3 DNA is TGTGCCAGCAGCCCGTGGACAGGGGGTTCCTATAGCAATCAGCCCCAGCATTTT. The whole variable domain, remainder taken from reference TRBV7-8 and TRBJ1-5, is GAGVSQSPRYKVAKRGQDVALRCDPISGHVSLFWYQQALGQGPEFLTYFQNEAQLDKSGLPSDRFFAERPEGSVSTLKIQRTQQEDSAVYLCASSPWTGGSYSNQPQHFGDGTRLSIL.